The 20 T cell receptor beta chains below come from one sample, sequenced in a study of blood T cells in healthy people across ages. Alongside a J-beta primer mix, a sample-barcoded 5' primer served in a second PCR lasting 7 to 11 cycles. TCRdb analysed the 5' RACE reads with MiXCR anew, one entry per CDR3 protein. The table shows over a million distinct CDR3 sequences, with roughly a quarter occurring only once. The same sample was also used in a study of T cells of mothers and their children.

Sample: blood. The source is a girl aged 2-10 years in good health.

This chain links TRBV6-2 or TRBV6-3 with TRBJ2-5; a possible D gene is TRBD1 (5 bases). V was pared by 5 bases and J by 2 bases, with 18 bases between. Germline CDR1 reads MNHEY; CDR2 reads SVGEGT. This CDR3 contains 16 residues. The CDR3 DNA sequence: TGTGCCAGCAGTGAAGGTCCAGGGCTGGCGCAAGAGACCCAGTACTTC. It specifies CASSEGPGLAQETQYF.

The chain links TRBV14 to TRBJ1-1, with D unclear. This CDR3 comprises 12 residues. Deletions cut 8 bases from V and 4 bases from J, with 11 bases between. Germline-derived CDR1 and CDR2 are SGHDN and FVKESK. DNA for the CDR3: TGTGCCAGCGGCCTTGGACGCACTGAAGCTTTCTTT. As protein: CASGLGRTEAFF.

This chain joins TRBV29-1 and TRBJ2-7, with D perhaps TRBD1 (5 bases). Trimming left V 6 bases short and J 4 bases short, with 16 bases between. Germline CDR1 and CDR2: SQVTM and ANQGSEA. The CDR3 is 13 amino acids. In DNA, the CDR3 is TGCAGCGTCCTATCAGCCACAGGATACGAGCAGTACTTC. It translates to CSVLSATGYEQYF.

This clonotype came up a few times. V gene TRBV6-4 combines with J gene TRBJ2-1; possible D gene TRBD2, 5 bases. Germline-derived CDR1 and CDR2 are MRHNA and SNTAGT. V was pared by 3 bases and J by 2 bases, with 17 bases between. The CDR3 consists of 17 residues. The CDR3 is CASSDGFGADAYNEQFF. Here the CDR3 DNA reads TGTGCCAGCAGTGATGGGTTCGGAGCGGACGCCTACAATGAGCAGTTCTTC.

This chain links TRBV29-1 with TRBJ2-7; 10 nucleotides agree with TRBD2. Per germline, CDR1 SQVTM and CDR2 ANQGSEA. V lost 6 bases, J lost 1 base, and 6 bases stayed unmatched. The CDR3 has 14 amino acids. The CDR3 loop is CSVRIAGGSYEQYF. The CDR3 DNA reads TGCAGCGTGAGAATAGCGGGAGGTTCCTACGAGCAGTACTTC.

This clonotype has just a few counts. V usage is TRBV28 and J usage is TRBJ2-2; perhaps TRBD2 as D (5 bases). Germline CDR1 reads MDHEN; CDR2 reads SYDVKM. Trimming stripped 9 bases from V and 6 bases from J, with 17 bases between. The CDR3 is 14 residues long. Here the CDR3 DNA reads TGTGCCAGTACCGGACTCGAAGGGTCCGGGGAGCTGTTTTTT. Translating gives CASTGLEGSGELFF. Complete variable domain (other parts from reference TRBV28 and TRBJ2-2): DVKVTQSSRYLVKRTGEKVFLECVQDMDHENMFWYRQDPGLGLRLIYFSYDVKMKEKGDIPEGYSVSREKKERFSLILESASTNQTSMYLCASTGLEGSGELFFGEGSRLTVL.

This clonotype was observed a few times. The chain joins TRBV7-9 to TRBJ1-1; 7 nucleotides line up with TRBD1. The CDR3 extends over 12 amino acids. The V gene end was trimmed by 3 bases and the J gene end by 6 bases; junction bases not matched to a gene: 1. Germline CDR1 SEHNR, CDR2 FQNEAQ (reference sequence). The CDR3, as DNA: TGTGCCAGCAGCTTCGACAGGGCTGAAGCTTTCTTT. The encoded protein is CASSFDRAEAFF.

This chain links TRBV28 with TRBJ1-5; 7 nucleotides line up with TRBD1. Germline V CDR1 and CDR2: MDHEN, SYDVKM. V lost 6 bases and J lost 3; bases outside the gene matches: 17. The CDR3 totals 18 residues. In nucleotides, the CDR3 is TGTGCCAGCAGCCCTCGACAGGGTGGGGGGGTTTACAATCAGCCCCAGCATTTT. It encodes CASSPRQGGGVYNQPQHF.

The CDR3 bases are TGTGCCAGCAGTTTTGGACAGAGCCAAGAGACCCAGTACTTC. Translating gives CASSFGQSQETQYF. This chain uses TRBV12-3 or TRBV12-4 with TRBJ2-5; possible D gene TRBD1, 6 bases. V was trimmed by 3 bases and J by 1 base, leaving 9 bases between them. CDR3 length equals 14 residues.

This clonotype was picked up a small number of times. CDR3 nucleotide sequence: TGTGCCACCGGTCCTTCTAATGAAAAACTGTTTTTT. As protein: CATGPSNEKLFF. The genes are TRBV12-3 or TRBV12-4 and TRBJ1-4, with D hard to call. The CDR3 is 12 residues long. Trimming removed 10 bases at V and 3 bases at J, with 9 bases between.

The chain has TRBV18 and TRBJ1-2; 7 positions match TRBD1. Germline V gene data show CDR1 as KGHSH and CDR2 as LQKENI. V gave up 5 bases and J gave up 4 bases; unmatched junction bases: 10. This CDR3 contains 15 residues. CDR3 sequence: CASSITGTDFYGYTF. CDR3 in DNA: TGTGCCAGCTCAATCACCGGGACAGACTTCTATGGCTACACCTTC.

The gene calls are TRBV11-1 and TRBJ2-2; 10 nucleotides line up with TRBD1. The CDR3 has 16 residues. Germline assignment: CDR1 SGHAT and CDR2 FQDESV (reference sequence). Unmatched junction bases numbered 5, after V lost 4 bases and J lost 3 bases. In DNA, the CDR3 is TGTGCCAGCAGCTCTCGCGGGACAGGGGACACCGGGGAGCTGTTTTTT. Amino acid sequence: CASSSRGTGDTGELFF.

The V gene is TRBV29-1, the J gene TRBJ2-5; the D gene is possibly TRBD1 (5 bases). This CDR3 spans 16 amino acids. V shed 5 bases and J shed 2 bases, with 21 bases lying between them. Germline CDR1 reads SQVTM; CDR2 reads ANQGSEA. The CDR3 DNA follows: TGCAGCGTTCATAGGTTTCCGGACATAGAACAAGAGACCCAGTACTTC. This gives the protein CSVHRFPDIEQETQYF.

This clonotype was seen just once. The rearrangement joins TRBV28 to TRBJ2-7, with a tentative D call TRBD2 (6 bases). The CDR3 contains 14 residues. Trimming took 7 bases from V and 5 from J, leaving 18 bases between them. CDR1 and CDR2 (germline): MDHEN, SYDVKM. The CDR3: CASTPGSSEDEQYF. The CDR3, as DNA: TGTGCCAGCACCCCTGGGTCTAGCGAAGACGAGCAGTACTTC.

The chain links TRBV12-5 to TRBJ2-5; 7 bases line up with TRBD1. Germline V gene data show CDR1 as LGHNT and CDR2 as FRNRAP. The CDR3 is 15 amino acids. V dropped 6 bases and J dropped 3; count of bases not matched to a gene: 10. The CDR3 DNA reads as TGTGCTAGTGGATCTCCTAGGGGGCGCGAAGAGACCCAGTACTTC. It encodes CASGSPRGREETQYF.

This clonotype appeared a few times. The V gene is TRBV5-6, the J gene TRBJ1-1, with 8 bases fitting TRBD1. V trimming: 1 base; J trimming: 6 bases; junction bases outside the gene matches: 8. Looked up from germline, CDR1 is SGHDT and CDR2 is YYEEEE. CDR3 length equals 15 residues. DNA for the CDR3: TGTGCCAGCAGCTTGCTTCCGCAGGGGGCATCTGAAGCTTTCTTT. The encoded protein is CASSLLPQGASEAFF.

This clonotype was recorded a few times. This sequence joins TRBV20-1 and TRBJ2-4; no clear D gene. The CDR3 totals 20 residues. Germline CDR1 reads DFQATT; CDR2 reads SNEGSKA (reference sequence). The germline V and J ends were trimmed by 6 bases and 4 bases, with 34 bases remaining between them. CDR3: CSAQLPRRPRLSSVKNIQYF. The CDR3 DNA reads as TGCAGTGCCCAACTTCCACGCAGGCCCCGGCTTTCGAGCGTGAAAAACATTCAGTACTTC.

This chain connects TRBV7-2 to TRBJ2-2; the match to TRBD2 covers 9 bases. Losses at the gene ends were 7 bases for V and 4 bases for J; bases not matched to a gene: 4. CDR1 is SGHTA, CDR2 FQGNSA, per germline. This CDR3 has 14 residues. CDR3 DNA: TGTGCCAGCAAGGTAGCGGGAGCCACCGGGGAGCTGTTTTTT. Translated: CASKVAGATGELFF.

This clonotype has just a few counts. This rearrangement joins TRBV28 to TRBJ1-5, with D tentatively TRBD1 (5 bases). V was clipped by 5 bases and J by 5 bases, with 13 bases between them. The CDR3 is 14 amino acids. The germline CDR1 and CDR2 sequences are MDHEN and SYDVKM. For the CDR3, the DNA is TGTGCCAGCAGTACCGGGGCCCCGTATCAGCCCCAGCATTTT. Protein: CASSTGAPYQPQHF.

Only a few counts were recorded for this clonotype. This chain connects TRBV10-3 to TRBJ1-4, with unresolved D. Per germline, CDR1 ENHRY and CDR2 SYGVKD. The CDR3 has 16 amino acids. V lost 2 bases and J 2 bases, leaving 12 bases between the germline ends. Here the CDR3 DNA reads TGTGCCATCAGTGAGGCAGCCAGCAGGACTAATGAAAAACTGTTTTTT. It codes for CAISEAASRTNEKLFF.